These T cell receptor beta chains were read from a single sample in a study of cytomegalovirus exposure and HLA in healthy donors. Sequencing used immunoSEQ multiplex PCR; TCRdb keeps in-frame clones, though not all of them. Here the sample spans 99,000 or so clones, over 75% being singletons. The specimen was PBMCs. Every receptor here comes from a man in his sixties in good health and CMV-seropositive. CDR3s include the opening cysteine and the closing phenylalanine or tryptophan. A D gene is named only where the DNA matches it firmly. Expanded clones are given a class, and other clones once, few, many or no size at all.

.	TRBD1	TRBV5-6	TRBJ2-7	TGTGCCAGCAGCTTGGGAGGACAGGGACCCTACGAGCAGTACTTC	CASSLGGQGPYEQYF
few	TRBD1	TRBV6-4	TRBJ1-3	TGTGCCAGCAGTAAGGGGACACAGGGGTCTGGAAACACCATATATTTT	CASSKGTQGSGNTIYF
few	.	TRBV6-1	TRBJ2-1	TGTGCCTTCAGTGGGCGGGGTTGGGACAATGAGCAGTTCTTC	CAFSGRGWDNEQFF
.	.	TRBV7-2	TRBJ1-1	TGTGCCAGCAGCCAGACCCCGACAGTGGTGAACACTGAAGCTTTCTTT	CASSQTPTVVNTEAFF
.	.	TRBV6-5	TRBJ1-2	TGTGCCAGCAGTCTTGACAGGTTGTGGGGCTACACCTTC	CASSLDRLWGYTF
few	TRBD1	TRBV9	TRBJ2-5	TGTGCCAGCAGCGTTCGACCGGGACAGAGTTTTCAAGAGACCCAGTACTTC	CASSVRPGQSFQETQYF
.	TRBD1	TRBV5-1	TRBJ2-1	TGCGCCAGCAGCTTGTTTACGGGACAGGGATACAATGAGCAGTTCTTC	CASSLFTGQGYNEQFF
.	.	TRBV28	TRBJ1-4	TGTGCCATGGGGGCTAGTAATGAAAAACTGTTTTTT	CAMGASNEKLFF
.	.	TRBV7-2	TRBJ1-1	TGTGCCAGCAGCCCAGATCCGGGCGCGGGGACTGAAGCTTTCTTT	CASSPDPGAGTEAFF
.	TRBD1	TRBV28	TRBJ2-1	TGTGCCAGCATCCCTCCCCACAGGGGCCATGAGCAGTTCTTC	CASIPPHRGHEQFF
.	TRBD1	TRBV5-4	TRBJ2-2	TGTGCCAGCAGGGCAGGGGGCGCGAACACCGGGGAGCTGTTTTTT	CASRAGGANTGELFF
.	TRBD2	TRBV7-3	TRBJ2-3	TGTGCCAGCAGCGCGATTCTGGCGGGGGGATCAGATACGCAGTATTTT	CASSAILAGGSDTQYF
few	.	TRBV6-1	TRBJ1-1	TGTGCCAGCAGTGTTCTAGTCGTGGGGCCTGGGAACACTGAAGCTTTCTTT	CASSVLVVGPGNTEAFF
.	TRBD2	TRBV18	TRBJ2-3	TGTGCCAGCTCACCACCAAGCGGGGGCCTTACAGATACGCAGTATTTT	CASSPPSGGLTDTQYF
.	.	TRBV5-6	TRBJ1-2	TGTGCCAGCAGCTTGTCGGTCTATGGCTACACCTTC	CASSLSVYGYTF
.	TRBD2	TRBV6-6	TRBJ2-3	TGTGCCAGCAGTTCCAGCGGGGGTAGGACAGATACGCAGTATTTT	CASSSSGGRTDTQYF
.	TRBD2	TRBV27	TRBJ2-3	TGTGCCAGCAGTTTTACTAGCGGGGGGGCGGGCACGAAGTATTTT	CASSFTSGGAGTKYF
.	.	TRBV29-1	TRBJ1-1	TGCAGCGTTGACGACAGTCTGAACACTGAAGCTTTCTTT	CSVDDSLNTEAFF
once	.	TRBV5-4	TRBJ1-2	TGTGCCAGCAGCTTGGAAAAGGCGGGTGGCTACACCTTC	CASSLEKAGGYTF
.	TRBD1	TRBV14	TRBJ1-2	TGTGCCAGCAGCTCCCAGCTACAGGGGTATCGTGGCTACACCTTC	CASSSQLQGYRGYTF
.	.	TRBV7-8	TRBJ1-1	TGTGCCAGCAGCTTAGCGTATCACAGGGAAACTGAAGCTTTCTTT	CASSLAYHRETEAFF
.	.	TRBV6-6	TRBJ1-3	TGTGCCAGCAGGGACGGAGGGAGGGCTTCTGGAAACACCATATATTTT	CASRDGGRASGNTIYF
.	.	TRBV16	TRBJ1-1	TGTGCCAGCAGCCAAGGCGGCAACCCCCCGGGCACTGAAGCTTTCTTT	CASSQGGNPPGTEAFF
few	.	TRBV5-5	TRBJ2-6	TGCGCCAGCAGCCAAGATGGCGAGGTATCCGGGGCCAACGTCCTGACTTTC	CASSQDGEVSGANVLTF
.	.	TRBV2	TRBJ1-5	TGTGCCAGCAGGGGGCCACCAGGGGCCCAGCATTTT	CASRGPPGAQHF
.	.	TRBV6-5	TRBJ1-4	TGTGCCAGCAGTTACTCGCCCAGGCCCAACCGTGAAAAACTGTTTTTT	CASSYSPRPNREKLFF
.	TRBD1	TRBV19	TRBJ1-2	TGTGCCAGTAGTATAGTTGCAGGGGGAACTGGCTACACCTTC	CASSIVAGGTGYTF
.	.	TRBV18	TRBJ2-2	TGTGCCAGCTCACCGCACCCACTAGACACCGGGGAGCTGTTTTTT	CASSPHPLDTGELFF
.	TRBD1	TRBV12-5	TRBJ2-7	TGTGCTAGTGGTATGGGGCAGACAGGGGCCTACGAGCAGTACTTC	CASGMGQTGAYEQYF
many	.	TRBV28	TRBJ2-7	TGTGCCAGCAGTTTTCCGGGGATGGGCGAGCAGTACTTC	CASSFPGMGEQYF
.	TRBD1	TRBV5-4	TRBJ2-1	TGTGCCAGCAGCTTGGGGGGACAGGGGGTCGATGAGCAGTTCTTC	CASSLGGQGVDEQFF
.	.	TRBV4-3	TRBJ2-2	TGCGCCAGCAGCCAAGATGGTAGCTACACCGGGGAGCTGTTTTTT	CASSQDGSYTGELFF
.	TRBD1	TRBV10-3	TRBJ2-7	TGTGCCATCAGGGGACAGGGGTCCTACGAGCAGTACTTC	CAIRGQGSYEQYF
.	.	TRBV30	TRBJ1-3	TGTGCCTGGACTGGACAGCCGCCTGTGCGTTTTGGAAACACCATATATTTT	CAWTGQPPVRFGNTIYF
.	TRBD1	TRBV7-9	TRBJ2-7	TGTGCCAGCAGCCAATTAGGCGCAGGGGGCTACGAGCAGTACTTC	CASSQLGAGGYEQYF
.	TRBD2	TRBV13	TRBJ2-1	TGTGCCAGCAGCCTTCGACTAGCGGGGAGTTACAATGAGCAGTTCTTC	CASSLRLAGSYNEQFF
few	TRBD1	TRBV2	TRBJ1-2	TGTGCCAGCAGTGGAGGGGGGACAGGGGGCGCAAGTGGCTACACCTTC	CASSGGGTGGASGYTF
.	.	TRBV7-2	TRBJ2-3	TGTGCCAGCAGGAGGTCTTACTCCACAGATACGCAGTATTTT	CASRRSYSTDTQYF
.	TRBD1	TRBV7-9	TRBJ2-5	TGTTCCAGCAGCTCCGGGACAGGCGCGTGGCAGTACTTC	CSSSSGTGAWQYF
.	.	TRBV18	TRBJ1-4	TGTGCCAGCTCACCACCGGGAGGAGGGGAAAAACTGTTTTTT	CASSPPGGGEKLFF
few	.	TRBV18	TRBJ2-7	TGTGCCAGCTCACGAACAGGGTCGAGCGACGAGCAGTACTTC	CASSRTGSSDEQYF